This T cell receptor beta chain was obtained from a study of OX40 agonist ivuxolimab in advanced cancers. Study information: Among those treated, three patients had partial responses, one with hepatocellular carcinoma and two with cutaneous melanoma.

Repertoires were generated with immunoSEQ multiplex PCR, while TCRdb's copy carries only in-frame clones and drops some. The sample lists tens of thousands of clones, around 90% seen once, with 1.9% in the top ten. V lost 1 base, J lost 4 bases, and 14 bases lay in between. Germline V gene sequence: CDR1 SGHAT, CDR2 FQNNGV. The CDR3 totals 16 residues. This specimen was CD4+ or CD8+ T cells sorted from blood, taken in a trial of the OX40 agonist ivuxolimab. This sequence was found in an adult with an advanced solid tumor such as melanoma, head and neck, liver or kidney cancer. The gene calls are TRBV11-2 and TRBJ2-1; unclear D gene. CDR3 nucleotides: TGTGCCAGCAGCTTAGTTTCTCCGACCAGTTACAATGAGCAGTTCTTC. Protein sequence: CASSLVSPTSYNEQFF.